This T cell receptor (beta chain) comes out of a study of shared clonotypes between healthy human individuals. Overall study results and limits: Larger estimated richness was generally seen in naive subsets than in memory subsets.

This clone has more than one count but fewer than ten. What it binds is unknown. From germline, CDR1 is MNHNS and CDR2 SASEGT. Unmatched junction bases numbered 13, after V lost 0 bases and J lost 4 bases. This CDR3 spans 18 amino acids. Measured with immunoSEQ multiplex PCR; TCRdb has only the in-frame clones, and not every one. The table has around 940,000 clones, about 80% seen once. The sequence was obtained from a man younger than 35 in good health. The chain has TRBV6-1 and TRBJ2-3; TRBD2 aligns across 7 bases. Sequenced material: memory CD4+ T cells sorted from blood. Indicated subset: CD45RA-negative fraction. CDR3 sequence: CASSEASLGRGRADTQYF. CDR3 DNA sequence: TGTGCCAGCAGTGAAGCAAGTTTGGGGAGGGGTAGGGCAGATACGCAGTATTTT.